The source of this T cell receptor (beta chain) is a study of blood T cells in healthy people across ages. With 3 bases clipped from V and 8 bases from J, the junction kept 5 bases outside the gene matches. The CDR3 totals 15 residues. The germline V gene encodes CDR1 MDHEN and CDR2 SYDVKM. Together with a sample-barcoded 5' primer, a J-beta primer mix was included in a second PCR lasting about 7 to 12 cycles. The authors tagged each cDNA molecule using a template-switch adaptor with 12 random nucleotides. From the 5' RACE reads, TCRdb called clonotypes with MiXCR, one entry per CDR3 protein. The sample contains some 760,000 distinct CDR3 sequences, roughly 25% of which appear only once. These data also formed part of another study, on T cells of mothers and their children.

The sequencing sample was made of blood. The rearrangement uses TRBV28 and TRBJ2-1, with 12 positions matching TRBD2. This sequence was found in a boy younger than 18 in good health. CDR3 in DNA: TGTGCCAGCAGTTTCCTAGCGGGAGGGGGCGATGAGCAGTTCTTC. Protein: CASSFLAGGGDEQFF.